At least ten counts were recorded for the clone carrying this T cell receptor (beta chain). Antigen specificity is unknown. V lost 6 bases, J lost 3 bases, and 7 bases stayed unmatched. Germline CDR1 and CDR2: WSHSY and SAAADI. The CDR3 runs to 16 residues. TCRdb reprocessed the 5' RACE reads via MiXCR and lists one record per CDR3 protein. Here the sample spans around 77,000 distinct CDR3 sequences, roughly an eighth being singletons. The sample originates from a study of early T cells in non-severe SARS-CoV-2 infection. Turning to the study itself: Chains were not paired, and sequencing was done on bulk RNA from unsorted whole blood.

Whole-study results and caveats: VDJdb-based annotation leaned toward anti-spike CD8 responses and missed private and CD4 specificities.

The chain links TRBV10-2 to TRBJ2-1, with 11 bases aligning to TRBD2. The sequencing here drew on whole blood, taken at baseline. The origin of this receptor is an adult who was a healthcare worker with PCR-confirmed SARS-CoV-2 infection or an uninfected control (not recorded which). The donor label of this sample is uncertain. CDR3 loop: CASRPSLAGDYNEQFF. In DNA form, the CDR3 reads TGCGCCAGCAGACCCTCACTAGCGGGGGACTACAATGAGCAGTTCTTC.